Following are 30 T cell receptor beta chains from one sample sequenced in a study of blood T cell repertoires in COVID-19. The method was immunoSEQ multiplex PCR; TCRdb's version includes in-frame clones alone and lacks a portion of them. The sample carries some 22,000 clones, roughly 84% recorded once. Sequencing input: peripheral blood. These receptor sequences come from a man between 65 and 85 years old with acute or convalescent COVID-19.

This clone was counted only a few times. V and J are TRBV7-9 and TRBJ1-1, with D unclear. Germline CDR1 and CDR2: SEHNR and FQNEAQ (reference sequence). Trimming removed 7 bases from V and 5 bases from J, with 17 bases in between. This CDR3 spans 14 amino acids. CDR3 bases: TGTGCCAGCACCTCTGTCGGGATAGGGACTGAAGCTTTCTTT. Translated, it gives CASTSVGIGTEAFF.

The J gene is TRBJ1-6, the V gene TRBV6-5, with 7 positions matching TRBD1. The CDR3 length is 12 residues. Unmatched junction bases numbered 10, after V lost 10 bases and J lost 13 bases. Germline V gene data show CDR1 as MNHEY and CDR2 as SVGAGI. The CDR3 reads CATRRTGAPLHF. CDR3 DNA sequence: TGTGCCACCAGACGAACAGGGGCTCCCCTCCACTTT.

V and J are TRBV4-2 and TRBJ2-2; weak D call: TRBD2 (5 bases). CDR3 length: 16 residues. Deletions cut 0 bases from V and 3 bases from J, with 11 bases between. Germline CDR1 is LGHNA and CDR2 is YNFKEQ. The CDR3 coding sequence is TGTGCCAGCAGCCAAGATTTGGGAGACGACACCGGGGAGCTGTTTTTT. This encodes CASSQDLGDDTGELFF.

The chain combines TRBV5-1 with TRBJ1-1; D is perhaps TRBD1 (5 bases). The CDR3 covers 14 residues. From germline, CDR1 is SGHRS and CDR2 YFSETQ. V lost 1 base, J lost 7 bases, and 14 bases lay in between. CDR3 nucleotides: TGCGCCAGCAGCTTGAATCCCAGGCAGGGTGAAGCTTTCTTT. Its protein is CASSLNPRQGEAFF.

The gene calls are TRBV10-3 and TRBJ2-2; D perhaps matches TRBD1 (6 bases). The germline V gene encodes CDR1 ENHRY and CDR2 SYGVKD. Trimming removed 4 bases from V and 5 bases from J, with 11 bases in between. The CDR3 totals 14 residues. The CDR3 spells CAISGDRYTGELFF. The CDR3, as DNA: TGTGCCATCAGTGGCGACAGGTATACCGGGGAGCTGTTTTTT.

This clone was picked up a small number of times. The chain uses TRBV7-2 and TRBJ1-6; 7 bases line up with TRBD1. J was trimmed by 10 bases and V by 5 bases; bases with no gene match: 14. Germline lookup yields CDR1 SGHTA and CDR2 FQGNSA. CDR3 size: 16 residues. The CDR3: CASSPQGGRRESPLHF. The CDR3 DNA follows: TGTGCCAGCAGCCCCCAGGGGGGCAGAAGGGAGTCACCCCTCCACTTT.

CDR3 nucleotide sequence: TGTGCCAGCAGCTTAGGCAGGGGCTCTCAGCCCCAGCATTTT. Translation gives CASSLGRGSQPQHF. V usage is TRBV7-2 and J usage is TRBJ1-5; D might be TRBD1 (6 bases). This CDR3 spans 14 amino acids. The germline gives CDR1 SGHTA, CDR2 FQGNSA. The V end was cut by 1 base, the J end by 6 bases, with 10 bases between.

V and J are TRBV29-1 and TRBJ1-2, with D uncertain. Germline CDR1 SQVTM, CDR2 ANQGSEA. Trimming shortened V by 1 base and J by 8 bases, and 17 bases separated the two germline ends. The CDR3 loop spans 14 amino acids. CDR3 nucleotides: TGCAGCGTTGAAGGCCCCACTCGTTCCCTAGGCTACACCTTC. Amino acid sequence: CSVEGPTRSLGYTF.

The rearrangement joins TRBV7-8 to TRBJ2-1, with 8 bases that match TRBD2. This CDR3 comprises 15 residues. The germline V gene has CDR1 SGHVS and CDR2 FQNEAQ. The junction had 15 bases not matched to a gene; V was cut back by 7 bases and J by 10 bases. The CDR3 spells CASIPREGDWTEQFF. The CDR3 bases are TGTGCCAGCATCCCACGGGAGGGGGACTGGACCGAGCAGTTCTTC.

The V and J genes are TRBV6-2 or TRBV6-3 and TRBJ2-2, with D maybe TRBD1 (6 bases). CDR1 is MNHEY and CDR2 is SVGEGT in the germline V gene. Between the trimmed V and J ends, which lost 4 bases and 4 bases, there was a span of 10 bases. The CDR3 has 14 amino acids. The CDR3 is CASSWTVFTGELFF. DNA of the CDR3: TGTGCCAGCAGTTGGACAGTCTTCACCGGGGAGCTGTTTTTT.

This chain uses TRBV6-5 with TRBJ1-2, with 10 nucleotides matching TRBD1. CDR3 length equals 14 residues. The V gene's germline CDR1 is MNHEY and CDR2 SVGAGI. Losses at the gene ends were 7 bases for V and 2 bases for J; bases not matched to a gene: 4. The DNA of the CDR3 is TGTGCCAGCATCCGGACAGGGGGGAACTATGGCTACACCTTC. This encodes CASIRTGGNYGYTF.

The genes are TRBV7-9 and TRBJ2-3, with D hard to call. Trimming stripped 8 bases from V and 4 bases from J, with 7 bases between. This CDR3 spans 11 amino acids. Germline CDR1 reads SEHNR; CDR2 reads FQNEAQ (reference sequence). CDR3 nucleotides: TGTGCCAGCGGTTACTCAGATACGCAGTATTTT. Encoded protein: CASGYSDTQYF.

This clone was found a few times. J is TRBJ1-5 and V is TRBV19, with D uncertain. Germline CDR1 LNHDA, CDR2 SQIVND (reference sequence). V was pared by 4 bases and J by 3 bases, with 10 bases between. This CDR3 has 14 amino acids. The CDR3 spells CASSKDRDNQPQHF. Written as DNA, the CDR3 is TGTGCCAGTAGTAAAGACCGAGACAATCAGCCCCAGCATTTT.

The chain combines TRBV7-2 with TRBJ2-5, with D possibly being TRBD2 (5 bases). Per the germline V gene, CDR1 is SGHTA and CDR2 is FQGNSA. The CDR3 length is 15 residues. V lost 2 bases, J lost 1 base, and 11 bases lay in between. Written as DNA, the CDR3 is TGTGCCAGCAGCTTAAGTCGGGATCCCCAAGAGACCCAGTACTTC. Protein product: CASSLSRDPQETQYF.

The sample holds one count of this clone. This chain joins TRBV4-2 and TRBJ2-6, with D hard to call. From germline, CDR1 is LGHNA and CDR2 YNFKEQ. Trimming cost V 4 bases and J 4 bases, with 14 bases left between them. There are 16 residues in the CDR3. The CDR3 DNA reads TGTGCCAGCAGCCTCTCCGGAGCGCGAGGGGCCAACGTCCTGACTTTC. Amino acids: CASSLSGARGANVLTF.

This chain links TRBV3-1 (or the pseudogene TRBV3-2) with TRBJ2-7; D remains unclear. Looked up from germline, CDR1 is LGHDT and CDR2 is YNNKEL (reference sequence). The CDR3 totals 13 residues. V lost 4 bases and J lost 7, with 14 bases in between. DNA of the CDR3: TGTGCCAGCAGCCCCAATATGGCACCAGAGCAGTACTTC. Translating gives CASSPNMAPEQYF.

In DNA form, the CDR3 reads TGTGCCAGCAGCTTAGTAGGAGACTTGAACACTGAAGCTTTCTTT. It translates to CASSLVGDLNTEAFF. The chain uses TRBV7-9 and TRBJ1-1; D is undetermined. The CDR3 extends over 15 amino acids. CDR1 is SEHNR and CDR2 is FQNEAQ in the germline V gene (reference sequence). The V gene lost 1 base and the J gene lost 0 bases, with 9 bases spanning the gap.

V and J are TRBV7-6 and TRBJ2-2; 9 nucleotides line up with TRBD2. Germline V gives CDR1 SGHVS, CDR2 FNYEAQ. The CDR3 runs to 15 residues. V lost 5 bases, J lost 8 bases, and 9 bases stayed unmatched. The DNA for the CDR3 is TGTGCCAGCAGCCCGAGCGGGCTAGCGGGAGGGGAGCTGTTTTTT. This translates into CASSPSGLAGGELFF. The full variable domain, with the rest looked up from reference TRBV7-6 and TRBJ2-2, is GAGVSQSPRYKVTKRGQDVALRCDPISGHVSLYWYRQALGQGPEFLTYFNYEAQQDKSGLPNDRFSAERPEGSISTLTIQRTEQRDSAMYRCASSPSGLAGGELFFGEGSRLTVL.

This chain connects TRBV7-2 to TRBJ2-3; D is ambiguous. This CDR3 contains 14 residues. Trimming left V 1 base short and J 1 base short, with 6 bases between. Germline V lookup: CDR1 SGHTA, CDR2 FQGNSA. This CDR3 is CASSLGRGTDTQYF. Written as DNA, the CDR3 is TGTGCCAGCAGCTTAGGACGGGGCACAGATACGCAGTATTTT.

The J gene is TRBJ2-1, the V gene TRBV5-5; TRBD1 matches 7 bases. V was clipped by 3 bases and J by 8 bases; unmatched bases: 11. This CDR3 comprises 15 residues. Germline values: CDR1 SGHKS, CDR2 YYEKEE (reference sequence). The CDR3 nucleotides are TGTGCCAGCAGCTGGGAAGACAGGGAAAGGGATGAGCAGTTCTTC. Protein sequence: CASSWEDRERDEQFF.

The chain employs TRBV6-1 and TRBJ1-2, with D unresolved. This CDR3 is built from 15 residues. V lost 1 base and J 2 bases, leaving 11 bases between the germline ends. Germline CDR1 is MNHNS and CDR2 is SASEGT. CDR3 loop: CASSEVGGTNYGYTF. In DNA, the CDR3 is TGTGCCAGCAGTGAAGTAGGCGGAACCAACTATGGCTACACCTTC.

The genes are TRBV14 and TRBJ1-6; 7 nucleotides align to TRBD1. In germline, CDR1 is SGHDN, CDR2 FVKESK. V trimming: 2 bases; J trimming: 8 bases; junction bases outside the gene matches: 3. CDR3 size: 14 residues. CDR3 DNA: TGTGCCAGCAGCCAACAGGGGGGATATTCACCCCTCCACTTT. Amino acids: CASSQQGGYSPLHF.

This rearrangement joins TRBV18 to TRBJ2-7, with TRBD1 matching over 8 bases. The germline V gene encodes CDR1 KGHSH and CDR2 LQKENI. Trimming at V came to 2 bases and at J to 5 bases, leaving 8 bases not matched to a gene. There are 15 residues in the CDR3. The CDR3 reads CASSPNIGQGNEQYF. In DNA, the CDR3 is TGTGCCAGCTCACCAAATATAGGACAGGGCAACGAGCAGTACTTC.

This clone occurred once. The chain uses TRBV18 and TRBJ1-3; TRBD1 might be the D (6 bases). Trimming cost V 3 bases and J 8 bases, with 17 bases left between them. Germline CDR1 and CDR2: KGHSH and LQKENI. The CDR3 covers 15 residues. CDR3 region: CASSPANRAEDTIYF. Written as DNA, the CDR3 is TGTGCCAGCTCACCGGCGAACAGGGCAGAAGACACCATATATTTT.

The chain is built from TRBV28 and TRBJ2-6, with D tentatively TRBD2 (5 bases). Trimming left V 6 bases short and J 3 bases short, with 9 bases between. CDR1 is MDHEN and CDR2 is SYDVKM in the germline V gene. This CDR3 has 14 amino acids. The CDR3 loop reads CASRGGGGANVLTF. DNA for the CDR3: TGTGCCAGCAGGGGCGGAGGTGGGGCCAACGTCCTGACTTTC.

The gene calls are TRBV7-9 and TRBJ2-7, with TRBD1 matching over 10 bases. V shed 6 bases, J shed 3 bases, and the junction held 8 bases outside the gene matches. The CDR3 consists of 15 residues. Germline CDR1 and CDR2: SEHNR and FQNEAQ (reference sequence). CDR3 in DNA: TGTGCCAGCAGTACCGGGACAGGGGCGTTCTACGAGCAGTACTTC. Amino acids: CASSTGTGAFYEQYF.

J is TRBJ2-7 and V is TRBV6-1; TRBD1 agrees at 7 bases. The CDR3 sequence is 14 residues long. Trimming took 2 bases from V and 4 from J; bases not matched to a gene: 5. Germline V gene lookup returns CDR1 MNHNS and CDR2 SASEGT. The CDR3 coding sequence is TGTGCCAGCAGTGAAAGGGGGCCACCTTACGAGCAGTACTTC. This gives the protein CASSERGPPYEQYF.

This chain connects TRBV7-9 to TRBJ2-7; D is perhaps TRBD1 (6 bases). The ends were cut back, 4 bases at V and 3 bases at J, with 25 bases in the middle. The CDR3 sequence is 18 residues long. The germline V gene has CDR1 SEHNR and CDR2 FQNEAQ (reference sequence). CDR3 in DNA: TGTGCCAGCAGCTCAGCCACCCGGGGACACAAAGTTTTCTACGAGCAGTACTTC. Residues: CASSSATRGHKVFYEQYF.

About this clone itself: At one of its ends the junction is not consistent with the germline gene, which may arise from a read error. V and J are TRBV7-6 and TRBJ2-5, with D maybe TRBD1 (5 bases). There are 14 residues in the CDR3. CDR1 and CDR2 (germline): SGHVS, FNYEAQ. CDR3 amino acids: CASSLGPAQGTQYF. DNA of the CDR3: TGTGCCAGCAGCTTGGGGCCGGCCCAAGGGACCCAGTACTTC.

The rearrangement uses TRBV6-1 and TRBJ1-3; D not certain. V was clipped by 1 base and J by 0 bases, with 4 bases between them. The CDR3 spans 14 residues. CDR1 is MNHNS, CDR2 SASEGT, per germline. CDR3 bases: TGTGCCAGCAGTGAAGTATCCTCTGGAAACACCATATATTTT. Translating gives CASSEVSSGNTIYF.